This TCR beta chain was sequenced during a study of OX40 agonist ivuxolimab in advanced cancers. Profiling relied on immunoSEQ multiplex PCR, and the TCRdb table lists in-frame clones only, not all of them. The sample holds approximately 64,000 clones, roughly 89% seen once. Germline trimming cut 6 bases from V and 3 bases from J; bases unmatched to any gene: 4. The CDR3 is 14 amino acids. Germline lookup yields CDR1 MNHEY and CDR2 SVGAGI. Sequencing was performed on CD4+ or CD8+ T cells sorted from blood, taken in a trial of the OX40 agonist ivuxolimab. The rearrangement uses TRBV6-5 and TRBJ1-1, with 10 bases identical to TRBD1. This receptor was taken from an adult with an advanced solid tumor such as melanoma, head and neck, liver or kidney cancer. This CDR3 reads CASRKGQGDTEAFF. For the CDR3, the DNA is TGTGCCAGCAGGAAAGGACAGGGGGACACTGAAGCTTTCTTT.